These T cell receptor beta chains were read from a single sample in a study of CD8 T cells in ankylosing spondylitis. TCRdb recomputed calls from the 5' RACE reads with MiXCR, one row per CDR3 protein. The sample contains more than 650,000 distinct CDR3 sequences, approximately 12% of which appear only once. Specimen: blood, either unsorted or a sorted T cell fraction (not recorded which). Receptors were obtained from a male donor with ankylosing spondylitis. The CDR3 runs from the conserved cysteine through the conserved F or W. Fields, in order: clone size, D gene, J gene, V gene, CDR3 DNA, CDR3 protein. The D gene is left open where the match is weak. Size values are once, few and many counts, or a class for expanded clones, and some rows have none.

>NA|TRBD1|TRBJ2-7|TRBV5-1
TGCGCCAGCAGCCCGACAGGGCGTTGGAACGAGCAGTACTTC
CASSPTGRWNEQYF
>many|NA|TRBJ1-1|TRBV20-1
TGCAGTGCCCACGGTTGGGGCAGGGTCGTGAACACTGAAGCTTTCTTT
CSAHGWGRVVNTEAFF
>NA|NA|TRBJ2-2|TRBV27
TGTGCCTGTTCTACCGCCGGAGAGTGGGGGAGGGAGCTGTTTTTT
CACSTAGEWGRELFF
>few|NA|TRBJ1-2|TRBV5-5
TGTGCCAGCAGCTCGACAGCTAGGGACTATGGCTACACCTTC
CASSSTARDYGYTF
>NA|NA|TRBJ2-3|TRBV5-1
TGCGCCAGCAGCGACCCGGAGGGAGCAGATACGCAGTATTTT
CASSDPEGADTQYF
>NA|NA|TRBJ2-7|TRBV6-6
TGTGCCAGCAGGGACTACGAGCAGTACTTC
CASRDYEQYF
>few|TRBD2|TRBJ2-5|TRBV20-1
TGCAGTGCTCCTTCGGGTTGGAGCGGGAGAGCTCAAGAGACCCAGTACTTC
CSAPSGWSGRAQETQYF
>many|TRBD2|TRBJ2-5|TRBV9
TGTGCCAGCAGCGTACGAGCGGGAGTGGCGGAGACCCAGTACTTC
CASSVRAGVAETQYF
>NA|TRBD1|TRBJ1-4|TRBV5-5
TGTGCCAGCAGCTTGGGACAGGGAGGTTTGGGTGAAAAACTGTTTTTT
CASSLGQGGLGEKLFF
>NA|NA|TRBJ2-5|TRBV20-1
TGCAGTGCTTGTCGGCCGTACCAAGAGACCCAGTACTTC
CSACRPYQETQYF
>NA|TRBD2|TRBJ2-3|TRBV7-9
TGTGCCAGCAGCTTATATGGCGGGAGGGCCGGTACGCAGTATTTT
CASSLYGGRAGTQYF
>few|TRBD1|TRBJ2-1|TRBV12-3/TRBV12-4
TGTGCCAGCAGTCCTGAGCCGGGACAGGAGCAGTTCTTC
CASSPEPGQEQFF
>NA|TRBD2|TRBJ2-3|TRBV5-1
TGCGCCAGCAGCTTGGCTGCGACTAGCCGGCTCACAGATACGCAGTATTTT
CASSLAATSRLTDTQYF
>few|NA|TRBJ2-5|TRBV9
TGTGCCAGCAGCGTAGCAGCGATCAGAGAGACCCAGTACTTC
CASSVAAIRETQYF
>NA|NA|TRBJ1-4|TRBV18
TGTGCCAGCTCACCACAGAGGGCTGATGAAAAACTGTTTTTT
CASSPQRADEKLFF
>many|NA|TRBJ2-1|TRBV5-1
TGCGCCAGCAGCTTCGGGGGCCACAATGAGCAGTTCTTC
CASSFGGHNEQFF
>many|NA|TRBJ2-5|TRBV20-1
TGCACCCGGACGAAGGGGCTGGGAGAGACCCAGTACTTC
CTRTKGLGETQYF
>NA|NA|TRBJ2-2|TRBV12-5
TGTGCTAGTGGTTTGACAGGGAGGGTCGGGGAGCTGTTTTTT
CASGLTGRVGELFF
>few|NA|TRBJ2-5|TRBV4-2
TGTGCCAGCAGCCAAGAGTCGACGAGGACCCAGTACTTC
CASSQESTRTQYF
>few|TRBD1|TRBJ1-4|TRBV7-8
TGTGCCAGCAGCCCTGGACAGGGATTCCCAAAACTGTTTTTT
CASSPGQGFPKLFF
>NA|TRBD1|TRBJ2-7|TRBV20-1
TGCAGTGCTAGGGGCGACAGGGGGCGATCCTACGAGCAGTACTTC
CSARGDRGRSYEQYF
>many|NA|TRBJ1-2|TRBV12-3/TRBV12-4
TGTGCCAGCAGCCCCCGAGGAGAGAACTATGGCTACACCTTC
CASSPRGENYGYTF
>many|NA|TRBJ2-5|TRBV29-1
TGCAGCGTTGAGCCCCTGTACCAAGAGACCCAGTACTTC
CSVEPLYQETQYF
>NA|TRBD1|TRBJ1-2|TRBV6-5
TGTGCCAGCAGTTACGATGGGGGACAGGGGAGTGGCTACACCTTC
CASSYDGGQGSGYTF
>many|TRBD1|TRBJ2-7|TRBV12-3/TRBV12-4
TGTGCCAGCAGTTTCCCGGGACAGGGAACCTACGAGCAGTACTTC
CASSFPGQGTYEQYF
>few|TRBD1|TRBJ1-2|TRBV4-3
TGCGCCAGCAGCCAAGACGGACAGGGGGCTTGGGGCTACACCTTC
CASSQDGQGAWGYTF
>many|NA|TRBJ1-6|TRBV16
TGTGCCAGCAGCCCGAACCCCGGGAATTCACCCCTCCACTTT
CASSPNPGNSPLHF
>few|NA|TRBJ1-6|TRBV7-2
TGTGCCAGCAGCTTTCGGACCCAAGGATCACCCCTCCACTTT
CASSFRTQGSPLHF
>many|NA|TRBJ2-1|TRBV20-1
TGCAGTGCTGGGGGACTTTTCTCAAATGAGCAGTTCTTC
CSAGGLFSNEQFF
>few|NA|TRBJ2-3|TRBV5-1
TGCGCCAGCCGTAGGCAGGGCCTCACAGATACGCAGTATTTT
CASRRQGLTDTQYF
>many|NA|TRBJ2-7|TRBV20-1
TGCAGTGCTAGCCGGGACATAGCCTACGAGCAGTACTTC
CSASRDIAYEQYF
>few|NA|TRBJ2-5|TRBV7-2
TGTGCCAGCAGCTCCCCGGCTAGTGGAGGGGAGACCCAGTACTTC
CASSSPASGGETQYF
>few|NA|TRBJ2-7|TRBV20-1
TGCAGTGCACCGAACAACGGGCAGGACGAGCAGTACTTC
CSAPNNGQDEQYF
>few|NA|TRBJ2-1|TRBV4-3
TGCGCCAGCAGCCAAGATATAGGCAGGGGGGATGAGCAGTTCTTC
CASSQDIGRGDEQFF
>NA|TRBD2|TRBJ2-7|TRBV7-2
TGTGCCAGCAGCCGACGGACTAGCGTTTACGAGCAGTACTTC
CASSRRTSVYEQYF
>NA|NA|TRBJ2-3|TRBV7-2
TGTGCCAGCAGCTTTTCTCATGGACCGGATACGCAGTATTTT
CASSFSHGPDTQYF
>NA|NA|TRBJ1-4|TRBV20-1
TGCAGTGCCCTGGACGGAGGCCGTGGGGAAAAACTGTTTTTT
CSALDGGRGEKLFF
>NA|NA|TRBJ2-1|TRBV20-1
TGCAGTGCTACCCAGACATACAGCTCCTACAATGAGCAGTTCTTC
CSATQTYSSYNEQFF
>many|NA|TRBJ1-3|TRBV18
TGTGCCAGCTCACCCTGGGAAGGGAGCTCTGGAAACACCATATATTTT
CASSPWEGSSGNTIYF
>few|NA|TRBJ1-5|TRBV20-1
TGCAGTGGAATGGGGCAGGGTATTCAGCCCCAGCATTTT
CSGMGQGIQPQHF
>NA|NA|TRBJ1-4|TRBV4-2
TGTGCCAGCAGCCAAGGACACAGGGAAGGGGGAAAACTGTTTTTT
CASSQGHREGGKLFF
>NA|NA|TRBJ2-7|TRBV20-1
TGCAGTGCTAGCGAGGGCTCGGGATACGAGCAGTACTTC
CSASEGSGYEQYF
>once|NA|TRBJ1-1|TRBV12-3/TRBV12-4
TGTGGCAGCATTGGGATGAACACTGAAGCTTTCTTT
CGSIGMNTEAFF
>NA|NA|TRBJ2-5|TRBV7-9
TGTGCCAGCAGTTCCTACGCGGGGACAGAGACCCAGTACTTC
CASSSYAGTETQYF
>NA|NA|TRBJ1-1|TRBV7-8
TGTGCCAGCAGACTAGCGCGTTTGGGAAAGTGGACTGAAGCTTTCTTT
CASRLARLGKWTEAFF
>few|NA|TRBJ1-2|TRBV5-1
TGCGCCAGCAGCGATAACAGGGCTGGGTATGGCTACACCTTC
CASSDNRAGYGYTF
>few|TRBD2|TRBJ2-1|TRBV5-6
TGTGCCAGCAGCTTTCTAGCGGTTCGATTGAACTACAATGAGCAGTTCTTC
CASSFLAVRLNYNEQFF
>NA|TRBD2|TRBJ2-3|TRBV20-1
TGCAGTGCCGTACTAGCGGGGATGACAGATACGCAGTATTTT
CSAVLAGMTDTQYF
>NA|NA|TRBJ1-5|TRBV3-1
TGTGCCAGCAGCCAAACGATACGGGGGCAGCCCCAGCATTTT
CASSQTIRGQPQHF
>many|TRBD2|TRBJ2-7|TRBV6-1
TGTGCCAGCAGACCGGGACTAGCGGGAGTGAGGGAGCAGTACTTC
CASRPGLAGVREQYF
>many|NA|TRBJ2-2|TRBV29-1
TGCAGCGCGGCGACGAACACCGGGGAGCTGTTTTTT
CSAATNTGELFF
>NA|NA|TRBJ1-6|TRBV9
TGTGCCAGCAGCGTAGAGTCTCGGGGGGTAGGATCACCCCTCCACTTT
CASSVESRGVGSPLHF
>NA|NA|TRBJ2-7|TRBV7-3
TGTGCCAGCAGCTTCAACTGGGGGTACGAGCAGTACTTC
CASSFNWGYEQYF
>few|TRBD1|TRBJ2-1|TRBV7-8
TGTGCCAGCAGCTTAGTCCCGCGCCCAGAGGGGACAGGGAACAATGAGCAGTTCTTC
CASSLVPRPEGTGNNEQFF
>NA|NA|TRBJ1-1|TRBV6-5
TGTGCCAGCAGTTACGGGGGATGGGGCACTGAAGCTTTCTTT
CASSYGGWGTEAFF
>NA|TRBD2|TRBJ2-1|TRBV4-1
TGCGCCAGCAGCCAAGCTAGCGGGAGGAGTCGGTCCTACAATGAGCAGTTCTTC
CASSQASGRSRSYNEQFF
>many|NA|TRBJ1-5|TRBV7-2
TGTGCCAGCAGCCAAGGGTTTTATAGCAATCAGCCCCAGCATTTT
CASSQGFYSNQPQHF
>few|TRBD1|TRBJ1-2|TRBV6-5
TGTGCCAGCAGTTACTTCGATACAGGGGGCTATGGCTACACCTTC
CASSYFDTGGYGYTF
>NA|NA|TRBJ2-1|TRBV20-1
TGCAGTGCTATCAGGCATGAGCAGTTCTTC
CSAIRHEQFF
>few|NA|TRBJ1-3|TRBV7-9
TGTGCCAGCAGCTCCGGGGGAGCTGGAAACACCATATATTTT
CASSSGGAGNTIYF